What follows are 24 T cell receptor beta chains derived from one specimen sequenced in a study of shared clonotypes between healthy human individuals. Data came from immunoSEQ multiplex PCR; TCRdb stores just in-frame clones and leaves some out. This table has approximately 2.1 million clones, 80% to 95% appearing once. Sequenced input: naive CD4+ T cells from PBMCs. The subset: CD45RA+ positively selected. These receptors all come from a man between 18 and 35 years old in good health. Some clones in this sample may be carry-over from other donors' samples.

The rearrangement links TRBV15 to TRBJ2-1; D is uncertain. The V and J ends lost 1 base and 2 bases respectively, with 6 bases between them. From germline, CDR1 is LNHNV and CDR2 YYDKDF (reference sequence). The CDR3 has 14 residues. DNA of the CDR3: TGTGCCACCAGCAGAGTGGGTCCCTACAATGAGCAGTTCTTC. This codes for CATSRVGPYNEQFF.

With regard to this clone: The sample carries other DNA sequences with the same CDR3. V usage is TRBV19 and J usage is TRBJ2-7, with 8 bases identical to TRBD2. CDR3 size: 14 residues. V was clipped by 3 bases and J by 1 base; unmatched bases: 2. Looked up from germline, CDR1 is LNHDA and CDR2 is SQIVND (reference sequence). CDR3 sequence (DNA): TGTGCCAGTAGTATTAAGCGGGAGTCCTACGAGCAGTACTTC. Translation: CASSIKRESYEQYF.

V usage is TRBV9 and J usage is TRBJ2-2; either TRBD1 or TRBD2 may supply D (5 bases each). The CDR3 totals 15 residues. V was cut by 2 bases and J by 3 bases, with 11 bases left in between. The germline V gene encodes CDR1 SGDLS and CDR2 YYNGEE. The CDR3 is CASSVGTGHTGELFF. CDR3 DNA sequence: TGTGCCAGCAGCGTGGGGACCGGGCACACCGGGGAGCTGTTTTTT.

This rearrangement joins TRBV27 to TRBJ2-6; TRBD1 matches at 9 bases. CDR3 length: 18 amino acids. CDR1 is MNHEY, CDR2 SMNVEV, per germline (reference sequence). J was trimmed by 4 bases and V by 6 bases; bases with no gene match: 13. The CDR3 spells CASSQRAGQGFGANVLTF. The CDR3 bases are TGTGCCAGCAGCCAGAGAGCGGGACAGGGCTTCGGGGCCAACGTCCTGACTTTC.

The V and J genes are TRBV6-5 and TRBJ2-7, with 7 bases aligning to TRBD1. Trimming removed 6 bases from V and 7 bases from J; junction bases left unmatched: 15. CDR3 length: 15 amino acids. Germline V CDR1 and CDR2: MNHEY, SVGAGI. DNA for the CDR3: TGTGCCAGCAGGAAACAGGGGATAGCTATTTATGAGCAGTACTTC. It specifies CASRKQGIAIYEQYF.

The J gene is TRBJ2-6, the V gene TRBV21-1; the tabulated D call, TRBD1, remains unverified against the DNA. TRBV21-1 is noted as a pseudogene. The CDR3 length is 15 residues. CDR3 protein: CASSLTGAGANVLTF. CDR3 bases: TGTGCCAGCAGCCTTACAGGGGCTGGGGCCAACGTCCTGACTTTC.

Points on this clone: Other DNA sequences of this sample code for an identical CDR3. The rearrangement joins TRBV5-1 to TRBJ2-6; D unclear. This CDR3 is 13 amino acids long. CDR1 SGHRS and CDR2 YFSETQ come from the germline V gene. Trimming removed 4 bases at V and 4 bases at J, with 6 bases between. CDR3 sequence (DNA): TGCGCCAGCAGCCCCGGGGGGGCCAACGTCCTGACTTTC. Translated: CASSPGGANVLTF. Complete variable domain (other parts from reference TRBV5-1 and TRBJ2-6): KAGVTQTPRYLIKTRGQQVTLSCSPISGHRSVSWYQQTPGQGLQFLFEYFSETQRNKGNFPGRFSGRQFSNSRSEMNVSTLELGDSALYLCASSPGGANVLTFGAGSRLTVL.

This rearrangement joins TRBV7-3 to TRBJ2-3; D is unresolved. This CDR3 contains 13 residues. Trimming cost V 4 bases and J 4 bases, with 9 bases left between them. Germline V gene data show CDR1 as SGHTA and CDR2 as FQGTGA. The CDR3 sequence is CASSSRASDTQYF. The CDR3 nucleotides are TGTGCCAGCAGCTCTCGGGCGTCAGATACGCAGTATTTT. Together with reference TRBV7-3 and TRBJ2-3, the CDR3 gives the full variable domain: GAGVSQTPSNKVTEKGKYVELRCDPISGHTALYWYRQSLGQGPEFLIYFQGTGAADDSGLPNDRFFAVRPEGSVSTLKIQRTERGDSAVYLCASSSRASDTQYFGPGTRLTVL.

V usage is TRBV30 and J usage is TRBJ1-5, with D uncertain. V dropped 0 bases and J dropped 7 bases, with 7 bases sitting between them. Germline V gene sequence: CDR1 GTSNPN, CDR2 SVGIG (reference sequence). The CDR3 is 12 amino acids. CDR3 coding DNA: TGTGCCTGGAGTGTTTACGGGCAGCCCCAGCATTTT. Translating it yields CAWSVYGQPQHF.

On this clone: This same CDR3 is encoded by further DNA sequences in the sample. The chain carries TRBV28 and TRBJ1-2; no reliable D call. This CDR3 is 13 amino acids long. Trimming shortened V by 2 bases and J by 5 bases, and 9 bases separated the two germline ends. Germline CDR1 is MDHEN and CDR2 is SYDVKM. CDR3 nucleotides: TGTGCCAGCAGTTTACCGACCGCGTATGGCTACACCTTC. It specifies CASSLPTAYGYTF.

This chain connects TRBV6-1 to TRBJ2-1, with D maybe TRBD1 (6 bases). With 2 bases removed from V and 1 base from J, the gap between germline ends came to 12 bases. Germline assignment: CDR1 MNHNS and CDR2 SASEGT. This CDR3 contains 16 residues. CDR3 sequence: CASSELGAPSYNEQFF. CDR3 coding DNA: TGTGCCAGCAGTGAATTGGGGGCGCCTTCCTACAATGAGCAGTTCTTC.

The chain uses TRBV10-3 and TRBJ2-2, with a possible D match to TRBD1 (5 bases). CDR3 length: 16 residues. The germline V and J ends were trimmed by 0 bases and 8 bases, with 16 bases remaining between them. CDR1 is ENHRY, CDR2 SYGVKD, per germline. This CDR3 is CAISESGASPAGELFF. For the CDR3, the DNA is TGTGCCATCAGTGAGTCTGGGGCCTCGCCGGCGGGGGAGCTGTTTTTT.

The V gene is TRBV7-8, the J gene TRBJ1-2, with D unclear. The CDR3 loop spans 14 amino acids. V was cut by 8 bases and J by 7 bases, with 20 bases left in between. The germline gives CDR1 SGHVS, CDR2 FQNEAQ. CDR3 in amino acids: CASGPRITAGGYTF. The CDR3 nucleotides are TGTGCCAGCGGCCCTAGAATTACTGCGGGTGGCTACACCTTC.

This clone was seen a single time. The CDR3 DNA sequence: TGTGCCAGCACCCTTCGGACTAGCGGGAGAGCAGAGACCCAGTACTTC. Its translation is CASTLRTSGRAETQYF. The chain is built from TRBV2 and TRBJ2-5; 13 positions agree with TRBD2. With V trimmed by 7 bases and J by 4 bases, 9 bases remained unmatched. The germline V gene has CDR1 SNHLY and CDR2 FYNNEI. The CDR3 contains 16 residues.

This clone was found once. The chain employs TRBV29-1 and TRBJ1-4; tentative D call: TRBD1 (6 bases). Germline V lookup: CDR1 SQVTM, CDR2 ANQGSEA. With 6 bases removed from V and 7 bases from J, the gap between germline ends came to 18 bases. The CDR3 spans 14 residues. The chain's CDR3 is CSVDGGGGREKLFF. CDR3 DNA: TGCAGCGTCGACGGAGGCGGGGGGCGTGAAAAACTGTTTTTT.

The gene calls are TRBV19 and TRBJ2-2; 7 bases align to TRBD2. Germline CDR1 is LNHDA and CDR2 is SQIVND (reference sequence). V gave up 7 bases and J gave up 0 bases; unmatched junction bases: 8. The CDR3 extends over 16 amino acids. DNA for the CDR3: TGTGCCAGTATTAGCGGGCGGCAAGCGAACACCGGGGAGCTGTTTTTT. It is translated as CASISGRQANTGELFF. Combining the CDR3 with reference TRBV19 and TRBJ2-2 gives the whole variable domain DGGITQSPKYLFRKEGQNVTLSCEQNLNHDAMYWYRQDPGQGLRLIYYSQIVNDFQKGDIAEGYSVSREKKESFPLTVTSAQKNPTAFYLCASISGRQANTGELFFGEGSRLTVL.

Regarding this clone: The same CDR3 can be traced to other DNA sequences in this sample. The chain uses TRBV20-1 and TRBJ1-2; the D is unclear. With 3 bases removed from V and 7 bases from J, the gap between germline ends came to 9 bases. Germline loops: CDR1 DFQATT, CDR2 SNEGSKA (reference sequence). The CDR3 length is 11 residues. Here the CDR3 reads CSASGTFGYTF. The CDR3, as DNA: TGCAGTGCTAGTGGTACATTTGGCTACACCTTC.

The genes are TRBV29-1 and TRBJ2-7; TRBD1 might be the D (6 bases). The CDR3 extends over 12 amino acids. The germline CDR1 and CDR2 sequences are SQVTM and ANQGSEA. Trimming cost V 4 bases and J 3 bases, with 10 bases left between them. CDR3 residues: CSVVAGDYEQYF. DNA of the CDR3: TGCAGCGTTGTGGCAGGGGACTACGAGCAGTACTTC.

V gene TRBV4-1 combines with J gene TRBJ2-5; TRBD2 matches at 11 bases. Trimming took 1 base from V and 2 from J; bases not matched to a gene: 9. This CDR3 comprises 18 residues. From germline, CDR1 is MGHRA and CDR2 YSYEKL. The CDR3 DNA reads as TGCGCCAGCAGCCAAGTTCGAGGGACTAGCGGTGGGCAAGAGACCCAGTACTTC. Translated, it gives CASSQVRGTSGGQETQYF.

J is TRBJ2-5 and V is TRBV6-5, with 8 bases matching TRBD1. The CDR3 has 15 residues. Unmatched junction bases numbered 8, after V lost 6 bases and J lost 2 bases. Germline CDR1 reads MNHEY; CDR2 reads SVGAGI. The CDR3 protein is CASSRGTGFQETQYF. Here the CDR3 DNA reads TGTGCCAGCAGCCGCGGGACAGGATTTCAAGAGACCCAGTACTTC.

This chain links TRBV19 with TRBJ2-1; 10 bases are shared with TRBD1. Unmatched junction bases numbered 6, after V lost 6 bases and J lost 4 bases. The CDR3 runs 15 residues. Germline V CDR1 and CDR2: LNHDA, SQIVND (reference sequence). The CDR3 bases are TGTGCCAGTAGGTCCGGGACAGGGGTTTACAATGAGCAGTTCTTC. It is translated as CASRSGTGVYNEQFF. The full variable domain, completed using reference TRBV19 and TRBJ2-1, is DGGITQSPKYLFRKEGQNVTLSCEQNLNHDAMYWYRQDPGQGLRLIYYSQIVNDFQKGDIAEGYSVSREKKESFPLTVTSAQKNPTAFYLCASRSGTGVYNEQFFGPGTRLTVL.

CDR3 amino acids: CASSFRRGGNQPQHF. The CDR3, as DNA: TGTGCCAGCAGTTTTAGGCGGGGGGGCAATCAGCCCCAGCATTTT. The chain uses TRBV28 and TRBJ1-5, with D perhaps TRBD1 (5 bases). The V gene lost 3 bases and the J gene lost 2 bases, with 11 bases spanning the gap. There are 15 residues in the CDR3. Germline V gene lookup returns CDR1 MDHEN and CDR2 SYDVKM.

This clone appeared a few times. The gene calls are TRBV19 and TRBJ1-5, with TRBD1 identical over 8 bases. CDR1 and CDR2 from the germline V gene are LNHDA and SQIVND (reference sequence). V shed 2 bases, J shed 4 bases, and the junction held 7 bases outside the gene matches. The CDR3 runs to 16 residues. CDR3 DNA sequence: TGTGCCAGTAGTATACTGAGGGACAGGCCTAATCAGCCCCAGCATTTT. It translates to CASSILRDRPNQPQHF. Full variable domain (rest looked up from reference TRBV19 and TRBJ1-5): DGGITQSPKYLFRKEGQNVTLSCEQNLNHDAMYWYRQDPGQGLRLIYYSQIVNDFQKGDIAEGYSVSREKKESFPLTVTSAQKNPTAFYLCASSILRDRPNQPQHFGDGTRLSIL.

The chain employs TRBV2 and TRBJ1-1; 8 nucleotides agree with TRBD1. The CDR3 extends over 14 amino acids. V lost 6 bases to trimming and J lost 1 base; unmatched junction nucleotides: 4. Germline V gives CDR1 SNHLY, CDR2 FYNNEI. CDR3 DNA sequence: TGTGCCAGCAGCCCGACAGGGGAGAACACTGAAGCTTTCTTT. It specifies CASSPTGENTEAFF.